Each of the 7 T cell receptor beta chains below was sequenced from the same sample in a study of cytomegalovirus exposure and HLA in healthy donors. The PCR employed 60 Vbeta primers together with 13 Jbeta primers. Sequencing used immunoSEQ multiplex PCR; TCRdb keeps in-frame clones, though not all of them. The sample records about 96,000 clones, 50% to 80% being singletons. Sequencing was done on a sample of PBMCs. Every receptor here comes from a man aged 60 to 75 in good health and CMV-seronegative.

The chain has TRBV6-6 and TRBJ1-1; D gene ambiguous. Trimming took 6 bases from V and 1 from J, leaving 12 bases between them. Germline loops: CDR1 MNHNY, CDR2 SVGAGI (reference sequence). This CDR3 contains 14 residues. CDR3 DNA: TGTGCCAGCAGCCGGAGTGATGGGAACACTGAAGCTTTCTTT. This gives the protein CASSRSDGNTEAFF.

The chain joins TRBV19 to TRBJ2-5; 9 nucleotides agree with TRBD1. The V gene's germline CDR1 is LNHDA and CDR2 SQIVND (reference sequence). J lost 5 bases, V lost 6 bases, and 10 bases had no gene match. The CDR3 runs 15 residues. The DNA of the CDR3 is TGTGCCAGTAGCCTCCGGGACAGGGTATGGGAGACCCAGTACTTC. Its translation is CASSLRDRVWETQYF.

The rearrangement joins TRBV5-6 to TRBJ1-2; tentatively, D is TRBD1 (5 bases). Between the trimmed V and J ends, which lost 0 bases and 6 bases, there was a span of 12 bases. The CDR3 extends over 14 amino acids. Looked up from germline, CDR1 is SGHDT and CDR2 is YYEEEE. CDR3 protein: CASSLGQSLHGYTF. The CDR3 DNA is TGTGCCAGCAGCTTGGGACAGTCCTTGCATGGCTACACCTTC.

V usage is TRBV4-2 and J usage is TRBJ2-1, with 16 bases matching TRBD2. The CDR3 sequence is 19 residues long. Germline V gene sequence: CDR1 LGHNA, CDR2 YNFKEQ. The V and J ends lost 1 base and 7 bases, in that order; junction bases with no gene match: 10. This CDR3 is CASSQALGTSGRAFNEQFF. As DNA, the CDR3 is TGTGCCAGCAGCCAAGCCCTCGGGACTAGCGGGAGGGCCTTTAATGAGCAGTTCTTC.

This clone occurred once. The CDR3 region has the DNA TGTGCCAGCAGTGATTCACTTCCAAGTGCCAATCAGCCCCAGCATTTT. Translating gives CASSDSLPSANQPQHF. The chain uses TRBV2 and TRBJ1-5, with D unresolved. This CDR3 spans 16 amino acids. Germline loops: CDR1 SNHLY, CDR2 FYNNEI. Trimming shortened V by 3 bases and J by 3 bases, and 15 bases separated the two germline ends.

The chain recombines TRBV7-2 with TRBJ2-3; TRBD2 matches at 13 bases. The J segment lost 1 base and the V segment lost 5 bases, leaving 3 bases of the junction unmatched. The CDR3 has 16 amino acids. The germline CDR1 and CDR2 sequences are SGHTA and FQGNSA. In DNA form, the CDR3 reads TGTGCCAGCAGCGCCGGGACTAGCGGGGGCACAGATACGCAGTATTTT. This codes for CASSAGTSGGTDTQYF. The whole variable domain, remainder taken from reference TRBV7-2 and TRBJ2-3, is GAGVSQSPSNKVTEKGKDVELRCDPISGHTALYWYRQSLGQGLEFLIYFQGNSAPDKSGLPSDRFSAERTGGSVSTLTIQRTQQEDSAVYLCASSAGTSGGTDTQYFGPGTRLTVL.

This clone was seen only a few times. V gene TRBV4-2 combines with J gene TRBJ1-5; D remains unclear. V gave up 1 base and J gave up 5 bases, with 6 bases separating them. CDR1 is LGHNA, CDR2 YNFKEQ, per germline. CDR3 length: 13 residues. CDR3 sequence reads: CASSQGPDQPQHF. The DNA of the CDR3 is TGTGCCAGCAGCCAAGGTCCGGATCAGCCCCAGCATTTT.